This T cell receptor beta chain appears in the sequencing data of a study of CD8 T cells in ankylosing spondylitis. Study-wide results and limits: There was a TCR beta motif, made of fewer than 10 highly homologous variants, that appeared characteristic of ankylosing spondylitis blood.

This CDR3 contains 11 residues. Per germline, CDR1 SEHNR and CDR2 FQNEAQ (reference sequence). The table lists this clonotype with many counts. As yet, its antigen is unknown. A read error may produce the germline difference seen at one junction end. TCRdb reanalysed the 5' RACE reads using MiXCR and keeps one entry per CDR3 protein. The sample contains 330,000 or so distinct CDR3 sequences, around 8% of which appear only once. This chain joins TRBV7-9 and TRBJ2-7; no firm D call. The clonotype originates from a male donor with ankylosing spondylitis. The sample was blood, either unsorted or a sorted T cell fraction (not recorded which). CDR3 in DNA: TGCGCCAGCAGCTTGGGCGACGAGCAGTACTTC. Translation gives CASSLGDEQYF.